The 14 T cell receptor beta chains in this list originate from one sample, sequenced in a study of Graves' ophthalmopathy and Graves' hyperthyroidism. Amplification of TCR beta CDR3 regions used RNA transcripts. After a first-round RT-PCR with HTBI primers, a second-round multiplex PCR was run. TCRdb called the multiplex PCR reads again in MiXCR, with one record for every CDR3 protein. The repertoire holds 400,000 to 500,000 distinct CDR3 sequences, around a fifth seen once, with around 3.1% in the top ten. The sequencing sample was made of peripheral blood. These receptors were taken from a woman in her late teens or twenties with stable Graves' hyperthyroidism.

This clonotype was counted a few times. The gene calls are TRBV4-1 and TRBJ2-2; no definite D call. V shed 1 base and J shed 9 bases, with 12 bases lying between them. The CDR3 length is 14 residues. The germline gives CDR1 MGHRA, CDR2 YSYEKL. CDR3 sequence (DNA): TGCGCCAGCAGCCAAGGACCCGGGCAGAGGGAGCTGTTTTTT. Amino acids: CASSQGPGQRELFF.

This clonotype was seen repeatedly, ten times or more. The gene calls are TRBV12-3 or TRBV12-4 and TRBJ1-3, with no clear D. The CDR3 runs to 13 residues. V was shortened by 8 bases and J by 5 bases, with 13 bases between the two germline ends. DNA of the CDR3: TGTGCCAGCGGATTGGACGTAAGAAACACCATATATTTT. Amino acid sequence: CASGLDVRNTIYF.

This chain's CDR3 is CAWGDSGANVLTF. CDR3 nucleotide sequence: TGTGCCTGGGGGGACTCTGGGGCCAACGTCCTGACTTTC. The chain joins TRBV30 to TRBJ2-6; no definite D call. CDR1 GTSNPN and CDR2 SVGIG come from the germline V gene (reference sequence). This CDR3 comprises 13 residues. V was clipped by 5 bases and J by 0 bases, with 5 bases between them.

This clonotype was seen many times. This chain links TRBV6-1 with TRBJ2-5; 13 nucleotides match TRBD2. V lost 6 bases to trimming and J lost 7 bases; unmatched junction nucleotides: 17. The CDR3 loop spans 18 amino acids. Germline values: CDR1 MNHNS, CDR2 SASEGT. The CDR3 spells CASSPQWGGTSGVGTQYF. As DNA, the CDR3 is TGTGCCAGCAGCCCTCAATGGGGAGGGACTAGCGGGGTCGGGACCCAGTACTTC.

At least ten counts were recorded for this clonotype. The rearrangement joins TRBV28 to TRBJ1-5; TRBD1 matches 7 bases. Germline-derived CDR1 and CDR2 are MDHEN and SYDVKM. The trim removed 4 bases at V and 4 bases at J, leaving 7 bases unmatched. The CDR3 consists of 15 residues. DNA for the CDR3: TGTGCCAGCAGTTCGACAGGGCCCTATAATCAGCCCCAGCATTTT. Its protein product is CASSSTGPYNQPQHF.

For this clonotype: It is likely a read error, because the conserved phenylalanine at the end of the CDR3 is missing. The chain has TRBV27 and TRBJ2-7; tentative D call: TRBD1 (6 bases). V lost 6 bases and J lost 2, with 14 bases in between. This CDR3 contains 14 residues. Germline V gene lookup returns CDR1 MNHEY and CDR2 SMNVEV (reference sequence). The CDR3 is CASSPGTFAYEQYL. The CDR3 bases are TGTGCCAGCAGCCCCGGGACATTCGCCTACGAGCAGTACCTC.

This rearrangement joins TRBV28 to TRBJ1-1; D is perhaps TRBD1 (6 bases). With 7 bases removed from V and 2 bases from J, the gap between germline ends came to 14 bases. The CDR3 has 14 amino acids. Germline V gene sequence: CDR1 MDHEN, CDR2 SYDVKM. CDR3 in amino acids: CASTLLGGNTEAFF. CDR3 DNA sequence: TGTGCCAGCACCCTTTTGGGGGGCAACACTGAAGCTTTCTTT.

This clonotype was seen repeatedly, ten times or more. The V gene is TRBV6-5, the J gene TRBJ1-2, with no clear D. V lost 0 bases and J 2 bases, leaving 7 bases between the germline ends. This CDR3 contains 14 residues. Germline values: CDR1 MNHEY, CDR2 SVGAGI. The CDR3 nucleotides read TGTGCCAGCAGTTACTCGACGGAGAACTATGGCTACACCTTC. Amino acid sequence: CASSYSTENYGYTF.

This rearrangement joins TRBV12-3 or TRBV12-4 to TRBJ1-3; TRBD1 matches at 8 bases. Unmatched junction bases numbered 4, after V lost 3 bases and J lost 0 bases. The CDR3 loop spans 16 amino acids. The CDR3 nucleotides read TGTGCCAGCAGTTTTCAGGGGGCAAGCTCTGGAAACACCATATATTTT. It encodes CASSFQGASSGNTIYF.

This rearrangement joins TRBV20-1 to TRBJ2-5; 10 nucleotides align to TRBD2. With 0 bases clipped from V and 2 bases from J, the junction kept 6 bases outside the gene matches. The length of the CDR3 is 16 residues. From germline, CDR1 is DFQATT and CDR2 SNEGSKA (reference sequence). CDR3 DNA sequence: TGCAGTGCTAGAGATCGGGGGACTAGCGCACAAGAGACCCAGTACTTC. Its protein product is CSARDRGTSAQETQYF.

This clonotype was picked up many times. This chain connects TRBV7-9 to TRBJ1-1; 7 bases match TRBD1. Germline V gene sequence: CDR1 SEHNR, CDR2 FQNEAQ (reference sequence). V shed 4 bases and J 1 base; nucleotides not matched to a gene: 3. The CDR3 contains 14 residues. The DNA for the CDR3 is TGTGCCAGCAGCTGGGACAGCTCGAACACTGAAGCTTTCTTT. It is translated as CASSWDSSNTEAFF.

The sample holds a few counts of this clonotype. The CDR3 DNA follows: TGCAGTGCTAGAGGTCAAGCGGGGGAAGAGACCCAGTACTTC. Its protein product is CSARGQAGEETQYF. The J gene is TRBJ2-5, the V gene TRBV20-1, with 8 positions matching TRBD2. Germline lookup yields CDR1 DFQATT and CDR2 SNEGSKA (reference sequence). CDR3 length: 14 residues. The V segment lost 1 base and the J segment 3 bases; nucleotides outside the gene matches: 4.

This chain joins TRBV20-1 and TRBJ2-7; TRBD1 is a possible D gene (6 bases). The V end was cut by 4 bases, the J end by 2 bases, with 21 bases between. The CDR3 consists of 16 residues. The germline gives CDR1 DFQATT, CDR2 SNEGSKA (reference sequence). The CDR3 nucleotides are TGCAGTGCTATCCCAGAGGTCCTAGGACAGACCTACGAGCAGTACTTC. Translating it yields CSAIPEVLGQTYEQYF.

At least ten counts were recorded for this clonotype. The J gene is TRBJ2-7, the V gene TRBV5-1, with 10 bases that match TRBD1. The CDR3 covers 14 residues. Germline V gene lookup returns CDR1 SGHRS and CDR2 YFSETQ. V shed 3 bases, J shed 10 bases, and the junction held 10 bases outside the gene matches. This CDR3 reads CASSYRGQGDTQYF. CDR3 DNA: TGCGCCAGCAGCTACCGAGGACAGGGGGATACCCAGTACTTC. Combining the CDR3 with reference TRBV5-1 and TRBJ2-7 gives the whole variable domain KAGVTQTPRYLIKTRGQQVTLSCSPISGHRSVSWYQQTPGQGLQFLFEYFSETQRNKGNFPGRFSGRQFSNSRSEMNVSTLELGDSALYLCASSYRGQGDTQYFGPGTRLTVT.